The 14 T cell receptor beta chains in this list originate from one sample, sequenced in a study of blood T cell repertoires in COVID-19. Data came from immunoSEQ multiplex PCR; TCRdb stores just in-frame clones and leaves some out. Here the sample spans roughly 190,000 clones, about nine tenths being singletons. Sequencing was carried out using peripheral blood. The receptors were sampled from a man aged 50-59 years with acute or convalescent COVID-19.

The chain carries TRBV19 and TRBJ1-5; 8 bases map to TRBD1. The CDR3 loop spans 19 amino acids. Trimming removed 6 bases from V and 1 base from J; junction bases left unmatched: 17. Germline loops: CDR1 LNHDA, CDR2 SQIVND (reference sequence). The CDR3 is CASRSGTGLTGSSNQPQHF. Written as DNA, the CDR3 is TGTGCCAGTAGGTCCGGGACAGGACTAACGGGGTCGAGCAATCAGCCCCAGCATTTT. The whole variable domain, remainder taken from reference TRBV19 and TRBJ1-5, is DGGITQSPKYLFRKEGQNVTLSCEQNLNHDAMYWYRQDPGQGLRLIYYSQIVNDFQKGDIAEGYSVSREKKESFPLTVTSAQKNPTAFYLCASRSGTGLTGSSNQPQHFGDGTRLSIL.

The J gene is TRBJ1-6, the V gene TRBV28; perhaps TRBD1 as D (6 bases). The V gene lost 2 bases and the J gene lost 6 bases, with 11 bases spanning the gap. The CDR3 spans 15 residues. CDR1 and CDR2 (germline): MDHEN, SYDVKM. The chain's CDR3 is CASSLPGTLNSPLHF. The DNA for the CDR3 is TGTGCCAGCAGTTTACCCGGGACACTTAATTCACCCCTCCACTTT.

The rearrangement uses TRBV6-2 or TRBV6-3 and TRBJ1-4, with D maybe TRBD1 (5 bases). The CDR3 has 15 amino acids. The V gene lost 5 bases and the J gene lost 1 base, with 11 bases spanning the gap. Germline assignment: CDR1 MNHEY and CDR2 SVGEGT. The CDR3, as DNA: TGTGCCAGCAGTGCCTGGGGGGAAACTAATGAAAAACTGTTTTTT. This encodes CASSAWGETNEKLFF.

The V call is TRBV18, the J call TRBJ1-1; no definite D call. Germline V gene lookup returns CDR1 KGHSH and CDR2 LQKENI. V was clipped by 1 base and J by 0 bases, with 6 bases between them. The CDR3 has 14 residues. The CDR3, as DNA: TGTGCCAGCTCACCACAGCCTGTGAACACTGAAGCTTTCTTT. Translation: CASSPQPVNTEAFF.

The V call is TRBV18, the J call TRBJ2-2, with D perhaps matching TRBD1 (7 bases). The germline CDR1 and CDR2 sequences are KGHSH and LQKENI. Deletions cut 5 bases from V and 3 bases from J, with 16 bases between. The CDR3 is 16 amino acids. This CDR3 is CASSEGGQAYTGELFF. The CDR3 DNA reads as TGTGCCAGCTCAGAGGGAGGACAGGCCTACACCGGGGAGCTGTTTTTT. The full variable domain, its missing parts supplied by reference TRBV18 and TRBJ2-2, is NAGVMQNPRHLVRRRGQEARLRCSPMKGHSHVYWYRQLPEEGLKFMVYLQKENIIDESGMPKERFSAEFPKEGPSILRIQQVVRGDSAAYFCASSEGGQAYTGELFFGEGSRLTVL.

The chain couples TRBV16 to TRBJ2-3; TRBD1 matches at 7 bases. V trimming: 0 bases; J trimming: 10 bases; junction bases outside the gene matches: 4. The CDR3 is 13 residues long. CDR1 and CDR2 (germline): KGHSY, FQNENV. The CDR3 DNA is TGTGCCAGCAGCCAATCGGGACAGCTAGCGCAGTATTTT. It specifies CASSQSGQLAQYF.

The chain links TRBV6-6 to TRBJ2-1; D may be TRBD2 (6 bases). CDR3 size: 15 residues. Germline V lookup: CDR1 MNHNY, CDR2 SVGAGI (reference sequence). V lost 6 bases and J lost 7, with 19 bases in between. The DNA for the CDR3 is TGTGCCAGCAGAACCGCGGAGGGCTCGCCGAATGAGCAGTTCTTC. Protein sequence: CASRTAEGSPNEQFF.

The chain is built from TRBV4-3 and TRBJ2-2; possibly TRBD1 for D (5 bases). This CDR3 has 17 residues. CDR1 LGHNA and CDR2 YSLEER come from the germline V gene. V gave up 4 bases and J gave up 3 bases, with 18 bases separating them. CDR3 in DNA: TGCGCCAGCAGCCCGTCGGCTGGGGCCTTCCACACCGGGGAGCTGTTTTTT. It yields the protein CASSPSAGAFHTGELFF.

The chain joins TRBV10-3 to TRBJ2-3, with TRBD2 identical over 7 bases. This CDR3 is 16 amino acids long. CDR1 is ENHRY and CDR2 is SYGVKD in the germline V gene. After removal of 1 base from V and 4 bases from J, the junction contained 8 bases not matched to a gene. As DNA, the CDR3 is TGTGCCATCAGTGAGTGGGCGGGAGTTCGGGCAGATACGCAGTATTTT. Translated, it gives CAISEWAGVRADTQYF.

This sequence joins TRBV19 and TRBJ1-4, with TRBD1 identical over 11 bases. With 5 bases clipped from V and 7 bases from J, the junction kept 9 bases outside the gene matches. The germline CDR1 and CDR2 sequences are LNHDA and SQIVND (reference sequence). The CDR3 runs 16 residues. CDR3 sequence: CASSARDRGFVEKLFF. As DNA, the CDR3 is TGTGCCAGTAGTGCCCGGGACAGGGGGTTTGTTGAAAAACTGTTTTTT.

The CDR3 is CASSLGQVHIYGYTF. In nucleotides, the CDR3 is TGTGCCAGCAGCCTGGGACAGGTGCATATCTATGGCTACACCTTC. This chain links TRBV7-9 with TRBJ1-2, with 8 bases fitting TRBD1. The CDR3 has 15 amino acids. Germline trimming cut 5 bases from V and 4 bases from J; bases unmatched to any gene: 9. Germline-derived CDR1 and CDR2 are SEHNR and FQNEAQ (reference sequence).

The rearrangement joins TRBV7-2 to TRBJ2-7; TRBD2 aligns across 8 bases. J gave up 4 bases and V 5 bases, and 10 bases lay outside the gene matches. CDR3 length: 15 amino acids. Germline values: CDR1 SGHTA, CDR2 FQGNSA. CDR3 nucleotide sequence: TGTGCCAGCAGCATAGTGGGACTAGTTGGTTACGAGCAGTACTTC. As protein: CASSIVGLVGYEQYF. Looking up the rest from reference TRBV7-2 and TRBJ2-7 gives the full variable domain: GAGVSQSPSNKVTEKGKDVELRCDPISGHTALYWYRQSLGQGLEFLIYFQGNSAPDKSGLPSDRFSAERTGGSVSTLTIQRTQQEDSAVYLCASSIVGLVGYEQYFGPGTRLTVT.

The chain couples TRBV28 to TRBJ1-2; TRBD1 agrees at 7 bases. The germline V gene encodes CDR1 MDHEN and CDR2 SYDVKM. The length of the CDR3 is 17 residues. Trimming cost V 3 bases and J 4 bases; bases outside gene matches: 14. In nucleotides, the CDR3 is TGTGCCAGCAGTTTCTTCCTTTCCGCAGGGGGAGGCTATGGCTACACCTTC. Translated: CASSFFLSAGGGYGYTF.

CDR3: CASSIGGNSNQPQHF. The CDR3 DNA follows: TGTGCCAGTAGTATCGGGGGAAATAGCAATCAGCCCCAGCATTTT. The V and J genes are TRBV19 and TRBJ1-5; perhaps TRBD1 as D (5 bases). V lost 3 bases and J lost 0, with 9 bases in between. Germline V gene sequence: CDR1 LNHDA, CDR2 SQIVND (reference sequence). The CDR3 length is 15 residues. Variable domain in full (rest from reference TRBV19 and TRBJ1-5): DGGITQSPKYLFRKEGQNVTLSCEQNLNHDAMYWYRQDPGQGLRLIYYSQIVNDFQKGDIAEGYSVSREKKESFPLTVTSAQKNPTAFYLCASSIGGNSNQPQHFGDGTRLSIL.